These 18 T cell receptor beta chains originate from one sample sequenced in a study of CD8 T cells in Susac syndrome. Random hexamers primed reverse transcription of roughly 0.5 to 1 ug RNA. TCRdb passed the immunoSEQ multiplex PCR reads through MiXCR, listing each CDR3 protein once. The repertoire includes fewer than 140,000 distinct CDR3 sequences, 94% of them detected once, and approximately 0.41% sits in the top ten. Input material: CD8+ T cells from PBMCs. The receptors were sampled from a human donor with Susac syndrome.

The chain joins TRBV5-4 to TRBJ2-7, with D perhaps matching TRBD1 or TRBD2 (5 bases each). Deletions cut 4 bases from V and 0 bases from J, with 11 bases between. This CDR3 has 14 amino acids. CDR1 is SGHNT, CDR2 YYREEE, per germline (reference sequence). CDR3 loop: CASSPVGDSYEQYF. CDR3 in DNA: TGTGCCAGCAGCCCGGTGGGGGACTCCTACGAGCAGTACTTC.

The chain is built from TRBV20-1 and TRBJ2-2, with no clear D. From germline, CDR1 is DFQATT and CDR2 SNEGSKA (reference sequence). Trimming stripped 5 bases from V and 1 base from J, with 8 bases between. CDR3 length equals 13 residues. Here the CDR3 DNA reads TGCAGTGCTCAAGACGGGAACACCGGGGAGCTGTTTTTT. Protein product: CSAQDGNTGELFF.

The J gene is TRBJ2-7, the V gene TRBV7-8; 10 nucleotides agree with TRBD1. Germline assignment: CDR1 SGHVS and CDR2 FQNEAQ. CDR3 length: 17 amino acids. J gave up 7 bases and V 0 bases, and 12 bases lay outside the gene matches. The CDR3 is CASSLARAGTGAREQYF. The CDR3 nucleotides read TGTGCCAGCAGCTTAGCGAGGGCCGGGACAGGGGCTAGGGAGCAGTACTTC.

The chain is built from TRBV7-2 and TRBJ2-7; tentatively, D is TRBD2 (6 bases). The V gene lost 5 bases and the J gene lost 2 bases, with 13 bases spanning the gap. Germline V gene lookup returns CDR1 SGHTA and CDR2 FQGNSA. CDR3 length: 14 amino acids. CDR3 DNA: TGTGCCAGCAGCACCCGGGAGCGCCCCTACGAGCAGTACTTC. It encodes CASSTRERPYEQYF.

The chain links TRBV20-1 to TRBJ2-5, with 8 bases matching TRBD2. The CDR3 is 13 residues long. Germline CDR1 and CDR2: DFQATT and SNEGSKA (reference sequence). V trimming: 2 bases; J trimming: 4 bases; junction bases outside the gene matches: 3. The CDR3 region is CSARMGLGETQYF. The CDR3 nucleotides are TGCAGTGCTAGAATGGGACTAGGAGAGACCCAGTACTTC.

CDR3 DNA: TGTGCCAGCAGCGTAGAGGGTAATTCACCCCTCCACTTT. Amino acid sequence: CASSVEGNSPLHF. The gene calls are TRBV9 and TRBJ1-6; no firm D call. There are 13 residues in the CDR3. The V and J ends lost 0 bases and 6 bases respectively, with 4 bases between them. Per germline, CDR1 SGDLS and CDR2 YYNGEE.

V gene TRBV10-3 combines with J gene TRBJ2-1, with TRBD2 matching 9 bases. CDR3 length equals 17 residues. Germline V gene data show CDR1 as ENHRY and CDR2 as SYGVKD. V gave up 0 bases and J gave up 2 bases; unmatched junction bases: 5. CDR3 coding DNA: TGTGCCATCAGTGAGTCGATGGCTAGCGGGACCTACAATGAGCAGTTCTTC. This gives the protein CAISESMASGTYNEQFF.

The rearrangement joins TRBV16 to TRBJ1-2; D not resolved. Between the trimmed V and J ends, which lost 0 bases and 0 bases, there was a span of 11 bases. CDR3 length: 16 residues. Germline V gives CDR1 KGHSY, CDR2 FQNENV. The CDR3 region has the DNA TGTGCCAGCAGCCAATCCCCAGGCGTGGCTAACTATGGCTACACCTTC. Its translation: CASSQSPGVANYGYTF. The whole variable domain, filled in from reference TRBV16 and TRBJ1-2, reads GEEVAQTPKHLVRGEGQKAKLYCAPIKGHSYVFWYQQVLKNEFKFLISFQNENVFDETGMPKERFSAKCLPNSPCSLEIQATKLEDSAVYFCASSQSPGVANYGYTFGSGTRLTVV.

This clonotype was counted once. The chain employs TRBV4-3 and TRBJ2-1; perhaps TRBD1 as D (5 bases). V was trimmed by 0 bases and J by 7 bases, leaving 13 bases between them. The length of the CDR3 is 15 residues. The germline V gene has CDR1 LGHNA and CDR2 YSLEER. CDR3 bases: TGCGCCAGCAGCCAAGATCAGTCAGCAGGGAATGAGCAGTTCTTC. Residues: CASSQDQSAGNEQFF.

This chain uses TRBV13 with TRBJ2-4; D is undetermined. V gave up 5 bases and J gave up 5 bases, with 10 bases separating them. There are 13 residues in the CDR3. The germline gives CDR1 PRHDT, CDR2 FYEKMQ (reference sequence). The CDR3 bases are TGTGCCAGCAGCCATGACGCACAAAACATTCAGTACTTC. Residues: CASSHDAQNIQYF.

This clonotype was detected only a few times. Here the CDR3 reads CASSFASSYEQYF. CDR3 DNA sequence: TGTGCCAGCAGTTTCGCGTCCTCCTACGAGCAGTACTTC. V and J are TRBV27 and TRBJ2-7, with D unresolved. In germline, CDR1 is MNHEY, CDR2 SMNVEV (reference sequence). This CDR3 spans 13 amino acids. V lost 3 bases to trimming and J lost 0 bases, with 6 bases between them.

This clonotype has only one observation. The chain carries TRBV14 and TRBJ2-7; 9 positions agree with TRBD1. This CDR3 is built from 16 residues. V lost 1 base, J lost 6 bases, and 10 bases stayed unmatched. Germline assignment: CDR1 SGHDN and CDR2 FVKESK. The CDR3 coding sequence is TGTGCCAGCAGCCAAGCCACAGGGGGCGGCTTCTTCGAGCAGTACTTC. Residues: CASSQATGGGFFEQYF.

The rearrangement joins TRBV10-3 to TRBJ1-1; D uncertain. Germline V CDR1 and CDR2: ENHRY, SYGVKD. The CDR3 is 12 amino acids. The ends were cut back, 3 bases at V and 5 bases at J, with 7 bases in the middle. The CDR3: CAISDMRTEAFF. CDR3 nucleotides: TGTGCCATCAGTGATATGAGGACTGAAGCTTTCTTT.

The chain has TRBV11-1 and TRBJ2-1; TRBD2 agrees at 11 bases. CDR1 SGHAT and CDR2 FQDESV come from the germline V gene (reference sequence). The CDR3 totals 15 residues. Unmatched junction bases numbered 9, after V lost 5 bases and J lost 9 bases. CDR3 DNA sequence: TGTGCCAGCAGCCCCGGGACTAGCGGCCCTCTTGAGCAGTTCTTC. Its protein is CASSPGTSGPLEQFF.

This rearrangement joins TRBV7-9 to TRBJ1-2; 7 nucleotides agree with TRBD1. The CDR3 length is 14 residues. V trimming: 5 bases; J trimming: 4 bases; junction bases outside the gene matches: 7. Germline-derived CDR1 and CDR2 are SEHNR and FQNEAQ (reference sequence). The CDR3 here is CASSPQGGIYGYTF. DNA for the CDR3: TGTGCCAGCAGCCCCCAGGGGGGGATCTATGGCTACACCTTC.

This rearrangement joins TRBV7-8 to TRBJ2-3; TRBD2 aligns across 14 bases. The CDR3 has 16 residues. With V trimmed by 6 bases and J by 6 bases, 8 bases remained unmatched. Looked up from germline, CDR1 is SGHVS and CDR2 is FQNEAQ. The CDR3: CASRLTSGGVRDTQYF. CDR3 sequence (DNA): TGTGCCAGCAGATTGACTAGCGGGGGGGTTCGGGATACGCAGTATTTT.

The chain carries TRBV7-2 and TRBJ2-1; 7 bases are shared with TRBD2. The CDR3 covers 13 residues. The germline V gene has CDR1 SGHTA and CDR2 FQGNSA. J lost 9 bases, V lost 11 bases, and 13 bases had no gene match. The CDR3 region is CASAGRGMVEQFF. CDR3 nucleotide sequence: TGTGCCTCAGCAGGGCGGGGGATGGTTGAGCAGTTCTTC.

The CDR3 region is CASSPRGKMNTEAFF. The DNA for the CDR3 is TGTGCCAGCAGCCCACGGGGGAAGATGAACACTGAAGCTTTCTTT. The chain combines TRBV9 with TRBJ1-1; possibly TRBD1 for D (5 bases). Germline CDR1 SGDLS, CDR2 YYNGEE. This CDR3 is built from 15 residues. V lost 4 bases to trimming and J lost 0 bases, with 13 bases between them.